This T cell receptor beta chain originates from a study of vaccination effects on CD4 cells after COVID-19. CDR1 is KGHSH, CDR2 LQKENI, per germline. This CDR3 is built from 14 residues. The V and J ends lost 5 bases and 0 bases respectively, with 10 bases between them. Sequencing followed a ViraFEST assay step that expanded antigen-specific CD4+ T cells with viral peptide pools. Culture proceeded for more than 8 days, and CD4+ T cells were then isolated. Previously uninfected by SARS-CoV-2, the vaccine recipients also showed negative nucleocapsid antibodies. Sequencing was performed with immunoSEQ multiplex PCR; in TCRdb, only in-frame clones are kept and a portion is missing. The sample carries some 31,000 clones, approximately 73% recorded once. In regard to this clone: The antigen remains unidentified.

The V call is TRBV18, the J call TRBJ1-1; D might be TRBD1 (5 bases). This clonotype was sampled from a human donor who received a COVID-19 vaccine. Sequencing was performed on CD4+ T cells from PBMCs cultured with HCoV-OC43 spike peptides, taken before COVID-19 vaccination. As for subset: HCoV-OC43 spike overlapping peptide pool stimulation. CDR3 in amino acids: CASSIDSLNTEAFF. The DNA for the CDR3 is TGTGCCAGCTCAATTGACAGTTTGAACACTGAAGCTTTCTTT.